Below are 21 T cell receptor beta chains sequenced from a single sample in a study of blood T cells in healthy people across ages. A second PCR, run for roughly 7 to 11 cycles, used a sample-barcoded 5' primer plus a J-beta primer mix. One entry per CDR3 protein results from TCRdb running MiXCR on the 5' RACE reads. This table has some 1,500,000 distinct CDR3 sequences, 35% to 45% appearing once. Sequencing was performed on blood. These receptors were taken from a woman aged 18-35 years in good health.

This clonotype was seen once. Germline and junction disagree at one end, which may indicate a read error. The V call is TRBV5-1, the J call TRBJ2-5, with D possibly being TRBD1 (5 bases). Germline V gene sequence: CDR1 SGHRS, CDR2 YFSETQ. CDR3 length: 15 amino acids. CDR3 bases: TGCGCCAGCAGCTTGAGCAGGGATAGGGTAGAGACCCGGTACTTC. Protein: CASSLSRDRVETRYF.

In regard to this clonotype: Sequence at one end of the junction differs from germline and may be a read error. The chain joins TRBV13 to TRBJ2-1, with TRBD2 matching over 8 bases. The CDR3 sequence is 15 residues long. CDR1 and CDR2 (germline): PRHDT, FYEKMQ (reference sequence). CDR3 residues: CVSSSLTSAGNEQFF. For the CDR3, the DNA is TGTGTCAGCAGCTCCTTGACTAGCGCTGGCAATGAGCAGTTCTTC.

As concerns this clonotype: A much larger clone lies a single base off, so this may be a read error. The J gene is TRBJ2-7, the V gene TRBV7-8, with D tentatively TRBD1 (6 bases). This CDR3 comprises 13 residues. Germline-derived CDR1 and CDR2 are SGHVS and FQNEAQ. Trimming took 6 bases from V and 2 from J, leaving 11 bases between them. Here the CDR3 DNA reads TGTGCCAGCAGTGTCTCAGGGGCCTACGAGCAGTACTTC. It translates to CASSVSGAYEQYF.

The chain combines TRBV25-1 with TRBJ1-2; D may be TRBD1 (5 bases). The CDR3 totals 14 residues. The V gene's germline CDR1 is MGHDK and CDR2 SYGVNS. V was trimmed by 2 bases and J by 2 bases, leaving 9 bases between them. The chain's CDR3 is CASSEADTNYGYTF. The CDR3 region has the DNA TGTGCCAGCAGTGAAGCGGACACGAACTATGGCTACACCTTC.

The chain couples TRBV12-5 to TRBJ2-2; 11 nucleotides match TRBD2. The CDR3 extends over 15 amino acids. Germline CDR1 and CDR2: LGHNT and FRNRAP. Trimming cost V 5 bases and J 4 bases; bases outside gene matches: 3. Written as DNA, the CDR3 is TGTGCTAGTGGTCATAGCGGGGGGGCCACCGGGGAGCTGTTTTTT. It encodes CASGHSGGATGELFF.

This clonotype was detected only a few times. The CDR3 DNA sequence: TGTGCCAGCAGCACCCCAGGAATGGGTAATTCACCCCTCCACTTT. Its protein product is CASSTPGMGNSPLHF. J is TRBJ1-6 and V is TRBV7-2, with D hard to call. The CDR3 length is 15 residues. Trimming removed 5 bases at V and 6 bases at J, with 14 bases between. Germline values: CDR1 SGHTA, CDR2 FQGNSA.

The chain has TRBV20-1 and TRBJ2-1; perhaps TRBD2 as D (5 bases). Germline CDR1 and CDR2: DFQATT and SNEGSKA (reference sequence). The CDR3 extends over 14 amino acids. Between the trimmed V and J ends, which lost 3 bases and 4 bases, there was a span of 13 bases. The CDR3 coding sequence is TGCAGTGCTAGTGGGCTAGCCGGTTACAATGAGCAGTTCTTC. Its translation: CSASGLAGYNEQFF.

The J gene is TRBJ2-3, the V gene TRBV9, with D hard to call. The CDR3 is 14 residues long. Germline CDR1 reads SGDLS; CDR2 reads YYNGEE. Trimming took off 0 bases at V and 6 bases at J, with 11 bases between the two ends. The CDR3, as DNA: TGTGCCAGCAGCGTAGTCGCCAGGTGCGATACGCAGTATTTT. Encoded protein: CASSVVARCDTQYF.

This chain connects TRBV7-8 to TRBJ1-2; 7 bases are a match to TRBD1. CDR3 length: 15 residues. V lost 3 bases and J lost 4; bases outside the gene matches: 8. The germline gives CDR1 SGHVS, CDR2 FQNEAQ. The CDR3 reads CASSFAGTETYGYTF. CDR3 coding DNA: TGTGCCAGCAGCTTCGCCGGGACAGAGACCTATGGCTACACCTTC.

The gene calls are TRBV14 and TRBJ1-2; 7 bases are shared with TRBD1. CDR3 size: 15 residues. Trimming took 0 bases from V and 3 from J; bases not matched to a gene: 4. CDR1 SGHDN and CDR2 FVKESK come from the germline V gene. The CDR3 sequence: CASSQDRDRYYGYTF. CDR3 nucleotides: TGTGCCAGCAGCCAAGATCGGGACAGATACTATGGCTACACCTTC.

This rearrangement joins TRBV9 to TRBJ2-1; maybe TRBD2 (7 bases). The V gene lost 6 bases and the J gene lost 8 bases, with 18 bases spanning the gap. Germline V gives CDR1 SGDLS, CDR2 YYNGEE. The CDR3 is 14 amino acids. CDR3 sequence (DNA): TGTGCCAGCAATGGGGAGGGGGGTGGCGATGAGCAGTTCTTC. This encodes CASNGEGGGDEQFF.

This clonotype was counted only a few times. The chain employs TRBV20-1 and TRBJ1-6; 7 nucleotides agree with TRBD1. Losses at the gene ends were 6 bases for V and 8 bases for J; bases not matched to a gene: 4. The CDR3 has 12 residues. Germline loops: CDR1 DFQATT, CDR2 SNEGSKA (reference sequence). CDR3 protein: CSARQGDSPLHF. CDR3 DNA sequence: TGCAGTGCGCGACAGGGTGATTCACCCCTCCACTTT.

This CDR3 reads CAGASGTSSYEQYF. The CDR3 DNA sequence: TGTGCGGGCGCCTCCGGGACTAGCTCCTACGAGCAGTACTTC. The chain couples TRBV6-2 or TRBV6-3 to TRBJ2-7, with 8 bases matching TRBD2. The V gene's germline CDR1 is MNHEY and CDR2 SVGEGT. The length of the CDR3 is 14 residues.

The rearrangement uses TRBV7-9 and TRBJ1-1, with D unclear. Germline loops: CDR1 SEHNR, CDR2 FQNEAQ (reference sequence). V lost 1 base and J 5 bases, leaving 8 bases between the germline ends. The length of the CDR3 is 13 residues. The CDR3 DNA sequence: TGTGCCAGCAGCTTAGTGGGTCCGACTGAAGCTTTCTTT. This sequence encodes CASSLVGPTEAFF.

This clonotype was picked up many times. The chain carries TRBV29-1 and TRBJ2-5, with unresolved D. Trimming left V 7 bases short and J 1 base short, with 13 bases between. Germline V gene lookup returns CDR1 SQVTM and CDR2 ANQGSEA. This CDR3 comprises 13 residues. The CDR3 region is CSAKGRFQETQYF. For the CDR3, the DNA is TGCAGCGCCAAAGGACGGTTCCAAGAGACCCAGTACTTC.

This CDR3 reads CASSYSDLGRRSYEQYF. The CDR3 DNA is TGTGCCAGCAGTTACAGCGACCTCGGGAGACGATCCTACGAGCAGTACTTC. This chain connects TRBV6-2 or TRBV6-3 to TRBJ2-4, with D possibly being TRBD2 (6 bases). TRBJ2-7 explains the end of the DNA better; the J call may be wrong. CDR1 and CDR2 from the germline V gene are MNHEY and SVGEGT. CDR3 size: 17 residues.

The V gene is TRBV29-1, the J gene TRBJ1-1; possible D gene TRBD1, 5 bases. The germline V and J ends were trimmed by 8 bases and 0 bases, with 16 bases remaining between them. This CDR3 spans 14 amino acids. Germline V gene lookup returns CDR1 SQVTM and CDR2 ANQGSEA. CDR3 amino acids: CSSNRLLMNTEAFF. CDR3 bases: TGCAGCTCCAACAGGCTCCTTATGAACACTGAAGCTTTCTTT.

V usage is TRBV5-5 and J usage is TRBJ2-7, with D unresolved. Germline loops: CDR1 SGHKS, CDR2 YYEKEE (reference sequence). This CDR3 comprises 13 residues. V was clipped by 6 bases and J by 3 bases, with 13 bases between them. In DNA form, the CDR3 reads TGTGCCAGCACCCGAGGAGTTTTCTACGAGCAGTACTTC. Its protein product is CASTRGVFYEQYF.

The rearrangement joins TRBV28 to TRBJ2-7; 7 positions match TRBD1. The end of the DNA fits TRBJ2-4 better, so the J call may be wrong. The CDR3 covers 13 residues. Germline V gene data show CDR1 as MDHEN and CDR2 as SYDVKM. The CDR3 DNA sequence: TGTGCCAGCAGTTACAGGGGTCCTAACATTCAGTACTTC. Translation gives CASSYRGPNIQYF.

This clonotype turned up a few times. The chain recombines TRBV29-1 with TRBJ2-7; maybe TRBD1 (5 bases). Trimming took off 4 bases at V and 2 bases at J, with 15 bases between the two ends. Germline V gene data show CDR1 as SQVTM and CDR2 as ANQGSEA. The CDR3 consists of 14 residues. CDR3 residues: CSVGPVGATYEQYF. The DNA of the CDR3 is TGCAGCGTTGGTCCGGTTGGGGCGACCTACGAGCAGTACTTC.

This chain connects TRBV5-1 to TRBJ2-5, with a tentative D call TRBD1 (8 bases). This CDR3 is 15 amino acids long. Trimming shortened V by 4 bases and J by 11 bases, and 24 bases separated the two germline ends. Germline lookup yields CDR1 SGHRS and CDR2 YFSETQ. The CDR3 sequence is CASSPGQGGNNEQYF. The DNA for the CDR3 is TGCGCCAGCAGCCCCGGACAGGGAGGGAACAATGAGCAGTACTTC.